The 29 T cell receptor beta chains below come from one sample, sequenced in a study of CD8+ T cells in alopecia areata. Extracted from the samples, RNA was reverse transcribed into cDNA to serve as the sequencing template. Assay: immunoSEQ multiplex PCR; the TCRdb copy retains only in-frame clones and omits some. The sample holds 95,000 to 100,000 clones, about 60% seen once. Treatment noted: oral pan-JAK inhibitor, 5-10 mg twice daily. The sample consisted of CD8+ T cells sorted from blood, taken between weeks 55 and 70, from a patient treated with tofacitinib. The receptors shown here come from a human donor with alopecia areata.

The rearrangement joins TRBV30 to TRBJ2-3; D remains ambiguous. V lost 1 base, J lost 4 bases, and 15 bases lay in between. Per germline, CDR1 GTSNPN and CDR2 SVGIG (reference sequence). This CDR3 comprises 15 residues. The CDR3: CAWSALGAFADTQYF. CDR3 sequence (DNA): TGTGCCTGGAGTGCCCTCGGAGCGTTCGCAGATACGCAGTATTTT.

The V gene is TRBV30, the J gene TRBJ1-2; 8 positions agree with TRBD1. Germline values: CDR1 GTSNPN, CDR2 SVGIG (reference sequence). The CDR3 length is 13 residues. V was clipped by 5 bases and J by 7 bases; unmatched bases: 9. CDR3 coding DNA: TGTGCCTGGTTTGGGCAGGGGGCTCTTGGCTACACCTTC. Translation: CAWFGQGALGYTF. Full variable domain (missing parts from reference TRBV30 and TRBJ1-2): SQTIHQWPATLVQPVGSPLSLECTVEGTSNPNLYWYRQAAGRGLQLLFYSVGIGQISSEVPQNLSASRPQDRQFILSSKKLLLSDSGFYLCAWFGQGALGYTFGSGTRLTVV.

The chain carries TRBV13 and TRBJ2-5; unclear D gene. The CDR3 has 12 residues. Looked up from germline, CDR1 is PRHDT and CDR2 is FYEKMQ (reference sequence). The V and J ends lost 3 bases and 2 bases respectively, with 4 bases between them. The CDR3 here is CASSLEQETQYF. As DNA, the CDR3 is TGTGCCAGCAGCTTGGAACAAGAGACCCAGTACTTC.

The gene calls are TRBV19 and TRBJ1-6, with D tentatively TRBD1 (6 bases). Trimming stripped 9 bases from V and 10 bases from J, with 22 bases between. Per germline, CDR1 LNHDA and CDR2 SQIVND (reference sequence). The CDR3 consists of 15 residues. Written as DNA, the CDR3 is TGTGCCAGCAGAACCCGGGACACTAGTTCCTCACCCCTCCACTTT. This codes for CASRTRDTSSSPLHF.

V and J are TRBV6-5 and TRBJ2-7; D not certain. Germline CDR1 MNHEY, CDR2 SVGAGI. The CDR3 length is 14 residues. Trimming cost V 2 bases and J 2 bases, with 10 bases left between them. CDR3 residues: CASSYGGGPYEQYF. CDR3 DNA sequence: TGTGCCAGCAGTTACGGCGGCGGCCCCTACGAGCAGTACTTC.

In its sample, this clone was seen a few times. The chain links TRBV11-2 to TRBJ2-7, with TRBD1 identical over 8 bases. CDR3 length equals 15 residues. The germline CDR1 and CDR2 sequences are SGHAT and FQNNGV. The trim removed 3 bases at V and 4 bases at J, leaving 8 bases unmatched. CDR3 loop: CASSLGQGAEYEQYF. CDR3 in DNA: TGTGCCAGCAGCTTGGGTCAGGGGGCTGAGTACGAGCAGTACTTC.

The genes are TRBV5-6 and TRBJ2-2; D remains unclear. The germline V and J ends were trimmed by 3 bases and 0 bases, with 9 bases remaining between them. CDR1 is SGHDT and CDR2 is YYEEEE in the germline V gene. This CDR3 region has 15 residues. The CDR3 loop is CASSWGTANTGELFF. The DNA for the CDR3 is TGTGCCAGCAGCTGGGGAACAGCGAACACCGGGGAGCTGTTTTTT.

CDR3 region: CASRGRETQYF. The DNA of the CDR3 is TGTGCCAGCAGGGGTCGGGAGACCCAGTACTTC. The rearrangement uses TRBV2 and TRBJ2-5; no definite D call. Germline loops: CDR1 SNHLY, CDR2 FYNNEI. Trimming took 6 bases from V and 5 from J, leaving 7 bases between them. The CDR3 is 11 residues long.

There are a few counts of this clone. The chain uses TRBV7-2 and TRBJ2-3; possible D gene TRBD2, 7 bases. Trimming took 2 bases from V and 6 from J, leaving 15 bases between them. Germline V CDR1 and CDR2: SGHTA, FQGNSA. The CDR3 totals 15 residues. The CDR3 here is CASSLSYGGPDTQYF. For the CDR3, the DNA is TGTGCCAGCAGCTTATCTTACGGGGGGCCCGATACGCAGTATTTT. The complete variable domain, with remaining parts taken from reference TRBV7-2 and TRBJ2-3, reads GAGVSQSPSNKVTEKGKDVELRCDPISGHTALYWYRQSLGQGLEFLIYFQGNSAPDKSGLPSDRFSAERTGGSVSTLTIQRTQQEDSAVYLCASSLSYGGPDTQYFGPGTRLTVL.

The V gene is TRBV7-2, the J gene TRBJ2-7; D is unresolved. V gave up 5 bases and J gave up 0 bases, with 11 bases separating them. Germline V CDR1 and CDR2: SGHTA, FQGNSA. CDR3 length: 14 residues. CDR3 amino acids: CASSERTGSYEQYF. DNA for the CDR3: TGTGCCAGCAGCGAAAGGACGGGCTCCTACGAGCAGTACTTC.

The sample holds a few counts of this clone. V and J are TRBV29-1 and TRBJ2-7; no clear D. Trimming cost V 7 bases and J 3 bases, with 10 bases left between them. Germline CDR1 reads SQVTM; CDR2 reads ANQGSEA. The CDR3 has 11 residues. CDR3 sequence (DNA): TGCAGCGCCACTACCGGCTACGAGCAGTACTTC. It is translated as CSATTGYEQYF.

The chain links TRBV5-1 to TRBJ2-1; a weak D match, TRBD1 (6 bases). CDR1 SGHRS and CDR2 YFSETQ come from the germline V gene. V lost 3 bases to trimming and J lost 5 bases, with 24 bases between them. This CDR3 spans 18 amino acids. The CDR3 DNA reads TGCGCCAGCAGCTATGACCAAGGGGGTTGGGGGCCCAACAATGAGCAGTTCTTC. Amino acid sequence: CASSYDQGGWGPNNEQFF.

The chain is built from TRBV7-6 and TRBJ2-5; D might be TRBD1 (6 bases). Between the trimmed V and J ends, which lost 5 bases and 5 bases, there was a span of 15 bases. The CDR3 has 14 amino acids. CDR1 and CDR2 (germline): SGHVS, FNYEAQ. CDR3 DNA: TGTGCCAGCAGCAACGGCAGGGGTCGGGAGACCCAGTACTTC. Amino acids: CASSNGRGRETQYF.

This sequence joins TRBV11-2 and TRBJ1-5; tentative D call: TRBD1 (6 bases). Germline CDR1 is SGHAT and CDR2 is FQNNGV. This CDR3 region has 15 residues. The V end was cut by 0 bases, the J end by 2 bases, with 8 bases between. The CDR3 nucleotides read TGTGCCAGCAGCTTAGAGCAGGGGCGCAATCAGCCCCAGCATTTT. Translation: CASSLEQGRNQPQHF.

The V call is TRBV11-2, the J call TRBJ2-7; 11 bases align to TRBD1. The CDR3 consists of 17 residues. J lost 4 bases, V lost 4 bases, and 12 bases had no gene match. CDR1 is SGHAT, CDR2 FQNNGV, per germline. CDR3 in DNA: TGTGCCAGCAGCTCTTACCGGGTGGACAGGGGGCTTTACGAGCAGTACTTC. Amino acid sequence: CASSSYRVDRGLYEQYF. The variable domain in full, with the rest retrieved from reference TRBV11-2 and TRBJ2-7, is EAGVAQSPRYKIIEKRQSVAFWCNPISGHATLYWYQQILGQGPKLLIQFQNNGVVDDSQLPKDRFSAERLKGVDSTLKIQPAKLEDSAVYLCASSSYRVDRGLYEQYFGPGTRLTVT.

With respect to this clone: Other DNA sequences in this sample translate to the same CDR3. In nucleotides, the CDR3 is TGCAGCGTGGAGGACGGGAACACTGAAGCTTTCTTT. This sequence encodes CSVEDGNTEAFF. The chain is built from TRBV29-1 and TRBJ1-1, with D unclear. Germline loops: CDR1 SQVTM, CDR2 ANQGSEA. There are 12 residues in the CDR3. With 6 bases removed from V and 1 base from J, the gap between germline ends came to 9 bases.

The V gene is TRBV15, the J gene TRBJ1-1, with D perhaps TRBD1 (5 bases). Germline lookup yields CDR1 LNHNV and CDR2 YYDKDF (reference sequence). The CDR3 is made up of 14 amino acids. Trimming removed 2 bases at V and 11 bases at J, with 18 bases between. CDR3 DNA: TGTGCCACCAGCAGACCCGGAGGGGCCAGTGCCGCTTTCTTT. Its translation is CATSRPGGASAAFF.

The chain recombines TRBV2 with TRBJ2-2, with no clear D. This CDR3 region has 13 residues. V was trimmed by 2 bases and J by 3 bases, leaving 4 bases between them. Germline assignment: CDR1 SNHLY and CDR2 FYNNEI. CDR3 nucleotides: TGTGCCAGCAGTGAACCCTACACCGGGGAGCTGTTTTTT. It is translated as CASSEPYTGELFF.

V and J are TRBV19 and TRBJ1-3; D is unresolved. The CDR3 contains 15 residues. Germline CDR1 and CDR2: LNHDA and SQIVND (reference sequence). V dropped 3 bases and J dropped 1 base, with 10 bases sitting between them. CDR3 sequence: CASSIPVRSGNTIYF. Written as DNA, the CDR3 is TGTGCCAGTAGTATCCCCGTACGGTCTGGAAACACCATATATTTT.

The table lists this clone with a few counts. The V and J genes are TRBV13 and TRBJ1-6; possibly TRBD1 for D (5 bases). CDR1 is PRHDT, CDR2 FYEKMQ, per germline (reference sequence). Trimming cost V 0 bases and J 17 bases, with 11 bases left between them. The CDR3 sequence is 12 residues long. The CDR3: CASSLGRQSIHF. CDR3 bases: TGTGCCAGCAGCTTAGGGCGACAGTCCATCCACTTT. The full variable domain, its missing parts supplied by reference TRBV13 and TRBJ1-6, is AAGVIQSPRHLIKEKRETATLKCYPIPRHDTVYWYQQGPGQDPQFLISFYEKMQSDKGSIPDRFSAQQFSDYHSELNMSSLELGDSALYFCASSLGRQSIHFGNGTRLTVT.

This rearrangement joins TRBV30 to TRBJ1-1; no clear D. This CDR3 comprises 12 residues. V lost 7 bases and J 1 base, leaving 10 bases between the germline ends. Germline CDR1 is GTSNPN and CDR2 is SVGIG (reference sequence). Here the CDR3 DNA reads TGTGCCTCTAGGACGGGGAACACTGAAGCTTTCTTT. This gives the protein CASRTGNTEAFF.

Here the CDR3 DNA reads TGTGCCAGCAGTATGACAGAACTGAGCTCCTACGAGCAGTACTTC. It is translated as CASSMTELSSYEQYF. The chain has TRBV27 and TRBJ2-7; D is perhaps TRBD1 (5 bases). The CDR3 loop spans 15 amino acids. Trimming pared 5 bases from V and 0 bases from J, leaving 14 bases between. Germline assignment: CDR1 MNHEY and CDR2 SMNVEV (reference sequence).

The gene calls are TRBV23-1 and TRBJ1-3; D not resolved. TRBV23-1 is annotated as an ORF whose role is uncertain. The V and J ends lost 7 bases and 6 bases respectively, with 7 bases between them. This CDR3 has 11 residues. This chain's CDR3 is CASKAENTIYF. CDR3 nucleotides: TGCGCCAGCAAGGCCGAAAACACCATATATTTT.

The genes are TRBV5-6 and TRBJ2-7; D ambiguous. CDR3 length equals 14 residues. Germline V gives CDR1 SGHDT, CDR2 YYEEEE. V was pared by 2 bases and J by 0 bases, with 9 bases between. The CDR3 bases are TGTGCCAGCAGCTTTGGCGACACCTCCTACGAGCAGTACTTC. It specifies CASSFGDTSYEQYF.

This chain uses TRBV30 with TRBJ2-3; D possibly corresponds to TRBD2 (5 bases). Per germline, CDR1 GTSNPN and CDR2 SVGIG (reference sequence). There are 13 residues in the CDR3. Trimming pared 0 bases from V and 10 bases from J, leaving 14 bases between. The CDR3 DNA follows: TGTGCCTGGAGTGTTAGCGACGGCGGACCGCAGTATTTT. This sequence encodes CAWSVSDGGPQYF.

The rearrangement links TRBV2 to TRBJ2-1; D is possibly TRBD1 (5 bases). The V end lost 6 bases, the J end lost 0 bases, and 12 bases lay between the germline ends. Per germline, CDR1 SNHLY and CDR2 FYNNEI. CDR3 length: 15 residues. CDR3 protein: CASRPDTSSYNEQFF. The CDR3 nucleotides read TGTGCCAGCAGGCCGGACACAAGCTCCTACAATGAGCAGTTCTTC.

CDR3 amino acids: CASSPSRGPSYNEQFF. The CDR3 bases are TGTGCCAGCAGCCCAAGTAGGGGCCCCTCCTACAATGAGCAGTTCTTC. This rearrangement joins TRBV7-9 to TRBJ2-1, with D maybe TRBD1 (5 bases). Trimming pared 5 bases from V and 0 bases from J, leaving 14 bases between. The germline V gene encodes CDR1 SEHNR and CDR2 FQNEAQ (reference sequence). The CDR3 has 16 amino acids.

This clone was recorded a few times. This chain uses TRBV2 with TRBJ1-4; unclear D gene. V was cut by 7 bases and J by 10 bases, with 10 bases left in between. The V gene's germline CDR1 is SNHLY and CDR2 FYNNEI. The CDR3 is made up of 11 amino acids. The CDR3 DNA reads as TGTGCCAGCACGTCGACGGGAAAACTGTTTTTT. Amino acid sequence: CASTSTGKLFF.

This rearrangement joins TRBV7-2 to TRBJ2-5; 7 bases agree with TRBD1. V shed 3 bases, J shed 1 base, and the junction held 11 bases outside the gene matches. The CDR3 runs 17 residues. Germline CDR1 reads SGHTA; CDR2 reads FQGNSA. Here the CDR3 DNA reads TGTGCCAGCAGCTTGGACGACAGGGTGCTGGGCCAAGAGACCCAGTACTTC. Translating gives CASSLDDRVLGQETQYF.